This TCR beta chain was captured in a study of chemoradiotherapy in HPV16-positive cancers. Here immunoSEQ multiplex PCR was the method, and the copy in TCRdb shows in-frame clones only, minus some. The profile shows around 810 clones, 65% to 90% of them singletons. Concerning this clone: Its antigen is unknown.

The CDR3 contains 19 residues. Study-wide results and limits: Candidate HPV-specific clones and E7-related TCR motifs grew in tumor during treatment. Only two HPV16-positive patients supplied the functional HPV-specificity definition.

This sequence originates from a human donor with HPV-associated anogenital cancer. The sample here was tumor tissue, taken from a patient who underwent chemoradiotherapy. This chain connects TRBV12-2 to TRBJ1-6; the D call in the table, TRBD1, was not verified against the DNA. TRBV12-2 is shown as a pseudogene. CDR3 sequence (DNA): TGTGCAAGTCGCCGCGACAGGGCCCTTACTCCCTCATATAATTCACCCCTCCACTTT. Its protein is CASRRDRALTPSYNSPLHF.